Each of the 23 T cell receptor beta chains below was sequenced from the same sample in a study of blood T cell repertoires in COVID-19 (dated by TCRdb to about 2020). The library was generated by the immunoSEQ multiplex PCR assay. The source is immuneACCESS, and TCRdb retained only in-frame sequences with V and J called. Part of the clones is not carried over; for the studies checked, unresolved V genes explain less than half of this, and the remainder is unexplained. The sample yields some 150,000 clones; about nine tenths were counted once. The ten largest account for approximately 40% of the sample. Sequencing used peripheral blood. The receptors originated from a man aged 50 or older who had recovered from COVID-19.

V and J are TRBV10-3 and TRBJ2-1, with 12 bases that match TRBD2. CDR3 length: 15 amino acids. After removal of 4 bases from V and 9 bases from J, the junction contained 7 bases not matched to a gene. Germline V gene sequence: CDR1 ENHRY, CDR2 SYGVKD. CDR3 sequence reads: CAISARTSGESEQFF. Written as DNA, the CDR3 is TGTGCCATCAGTGCGAGGACTAGCGGGGAGAGTGAGCAGTTCTTC.

The rearrangement joins TRBV6-6 to TRBJ2-2; D possibly corresponds to TRBD2 (6 bases). The CDR3 spans 16 residues. Trimming cost V 0 bases and J 4 bases, with 12 bases left between them. Per the germline V gene, CDR1 is MNHNY and CDR2 is SVGAGI (reference sequence). The CDR3 loop reads CASSYSKGSGTGELFF. The CDR3 DNA sequence: TGTGCCAGCAGTTACTCGAAGGGTAGCGGCACCGGGGAGCTGTTTTTT.

This clone was recorded once. The chain combines TRBV4-1 with TRBJ1-1; weak D call: TRBD1 (6 bases). The V end was cut by 3 bases, the J end by 1 base, with 12 bases between. Germline V CDR1 and CDR2: MGHRA, YSYEKL. The CDR3 extends over 15 amino acids. CDR3 protein: CASSHPRGTNTEAFF. In DNA, the CDR3 is TGCGCCAGCAGCCACCCCAGGGGTACGAACACTGAAGCTTTCTTT.

This clone was picked up one time. The V and J genes are TRBV13 and TRBJ2-5; 10 bases are a match to TRBD2. The CDR3 consists of 15 residues. The V gene end was trimmed by 0 bases and the J gene end by 7 bases; junction bases not matched to a gene: 5. Germline loops: CDR1 PRHDT, CDR2 FYEKMQ (reference sequence). The CDR3 bases are TGTGCCAGCAGCTTAGGTCCTAGCGGGGGTGGGACCCAGTACTTC. Amino acid sequence: CASSLGPSGGGTQYF.

This clone was found once. The chain has TRBV19 and TRBJ1-5, with D possibly being TRBD1 (5 bases). Trimming shortened V by 5 bases and J by 6 bases, and 14 bases separated the two germline ends. Germline V CDR1 and CDR2: LNHDA, SQIVND (reference sequence). The CDR3 spans 14 residues. The CDR3, as DNA: TGTGCCAGTAGTCCTGACGGGGGGGTTCAGCCCCAGCATTTT. Translation: CASSPDGGVQPQHF.

This clone has a single count. V gene TRBV18 combines with J gene TRBJ2-3; unclear D gene. The germline V and J ends were trimmed by 1 base and 3 bases, with 8 bases remaining between them. CDR3 length: 14 amino acids. Germline V lookup: CDR1 KGHSH, CDR2 LQKENI. Written as DNA, the CDR3 is TGTGCCAGCTCACCACGCACATTGACAGATACGCAGTATTTT. Amino acid sequence: CASSPRTLTDTQYF.

This clone has only one observation. The rearrangement uses TRBV5-8 and TRBJ2-2; weak D call: TRBD1 (6 bases). V lost 3 bases to trimming and J lost 2 bases, with 14 bases between them. The CDR3 consists of 16 residues. The germline CDR1 and CDR2 sequences are SGHTS and YDEGEE. The CDR3 DNA is TGTGCCAGCAGCTCGGGACACAATACTAACACCGGGGAGCTGTTTTTT. Residues: CASSSGHNTNTGELFF.

The chain is built from TRBV4-2 and TRBJ2-7, with 7 bases matching TRBD2. From germline, CDR1 is LGHNA and CDR2 YNFKEQ. CDR3 size: 17 residues. The V and J ends lost 2 bases and 4 bases, in that order; junction bases with no gene match: 14. CDR3 sequence: CASSQQTSGVAPYEQYF. CDR3 DNA sequence: TGTGCCAGCAGCCAACAGACAAGCGGGGTCGCGCCTTACGAGCAGTACTTC.

This chain uses TRBV4-3 with TRBJ2-7; 9 bases line up with TRBD1. Trimming at V came to 3 bases and at J to 4 bases, leaving 4 bases not matched to a gene. Germline values: CDR1 LGHNA, CDR2 YSLEER. The CDR3 sequence is 14 residues long. The CDR3 sequence: CASSQEQGAYEQYF. CDR3 DNA sequence: TGCGCCAGCAGCCAGGAACAGGGGGCATACGAGCAGTACTTC.

There are a few counts of this clone. V is TRBV12-3 or TRBV12-4 and J is TRBJ1-5, with D unresolved. There are 11 residues in the CDR3. Trimming shortened V by 6 bases and J by 8 bases, and 8 bases separated the two germline ends. In DNA, the CDR3 is TGTGCCAGCAGCCGGGGAGAGCCCCAGCATTTT. It is translated as CASSRGEPQHF.

The genes are TRBV14 and TRBJ2-7; TRBD1 agrees at 11 bases. Germline V gene data show CDR1 as SGHDN and CDR2 as FVKESK. V lost 4 bases to trimming and J lost 5 bases; unmatched junction nucleotides: 10. The CDR3 extends over 16 amino acids. The CDR3 sequence is CASSPDRGRLVHEQYF. The CDR3, as DNA: TGTGCCAGCAGCCCGGACAGGGGGCGCTTGGTCCACGAGCAGTACTTC. Variable domain in full (rest from reference TRBV14 and TRBJ2-7): EAGVTQFPSHSVIEKGQTVTLRCDPISGHDNLYWYRRVMGKEIKFLLHFVKESKQDESGMPNNRFLAERTGGTYSTLKVQPAELEDSGVYFCASSPDRGRLVHEQYFGPGTRLTVT.

The J gene is TRBJ2-7, the V gene TRBV19; D is ambiguous. Germline V gives CDR1 LNHDA, CDR2 SQIVND (reference sequence). V lost 5 bases and J 1 base, leaving 12 bases between the germline ends. The CDR3 contains 14 residues. CDR3 sequence: CASSSPRVSYEQYF. In DNA form, the CDR3 reads TGTGCCAGTAGTTCGCCCCGGGTGTCCTACGAGCAGTACTTC.

The chain recombines TRBV18 with TRBJ1-1; TRBD1 aligns across 9 bases. Germline assignment: CDR1 KGHSH and CDR2 LQKENI. The V and J ends lost 6 bases and 2 bases, in that order; junction bases with no gene match: 10. The CDR3 runs to 16 residues. CDR3 nucleotide sequence: TGTGCCAGCTCCCGTGGGACAGGGTCCCTCAACACTGAAGCTTTCTTT. It specifies CASSRGTGSLNTEAFF.

The J gene is TRBJ1-3, the V gene TRBV6-1; 8 nucleotides align to TRBD1. CDR1 and CDR2 (germline): MNHNS, SASEGT. V was pared by 5 bases and J by 4 bases, with 7 bases of the junction left unmatched. The CDR3 runs to 15 residues. DNA of the CDR3: TGTGCCAGCAGTTTGGACAGGGATCCCGGAAACACCATATATTTT. Protein: CASSLDRDPGNTIYF.

This clone showed up just a few times. This chain connects TRBV24-1 to TRBJ1-6; D is uncertain. The V gene lost 11 bases and the J gene lost 14 bases, with 27 bases spanning the gap. The CDR3 runs to 15 residues. Germline assignment: CDR1 KGHDR and CDR2 SFDVKD. CDR3 sequence: CANQVRDTLRLALHF. The CDR3 region has the DNA TGTGCCAACCAGGTGCGGGATACCCTAAGGTTAGCCCTCCACTTT.

The chain carries TRBV27 and TRBJ1-2; D uncertain. CDR3 length: 14 amino acids. V gave up 3 bases and J gave up 0 bases, with 8 bases separating them. CDR1 and CDR2 from the germline V gene are MNHEY and SMNVEV (reference sequence). The CDR3, as DNA: TGTGCCAGCAGTTTTGACATAGCTAACTATGGCTACACCTTC. This gives the protein CASSFDIANYGYTF.

V usage is TRBV18 and J usage is TRBJ1-1, with D perhaps matching TRBD1 (5 bases). Trimming removed 3 bases at V and 0 bases at J, with 11 bases between. The V gene's germline CDR1 is KGHSH and CDR2 LQKENI. The CDR3 consists of 15 residues. The CDR3 DNA reads as TGTGCCAGCTCACCCAGTTGGGGGGTGAACACTGAAGCTTTCTTT. It translates to CASSPSWGVNTEAFF.

This rearrangement joins TRBV6-5 to TRBJ2-2; 9 bases map to TRBD1. The CDR3 has 14 residues. Germline V gives CDR1 MNHEY, CDR2 SVGAGI. The J segment lost 5 bases and the V segment lost 6 bases, leaving 4 bases of the junction unmatched. This chain's CDR3 is CASRQGAGTGELFF. The CDR3, as DNA: TGTGCCAGCAGACAGGGGGCTGGAACCGGGGAGCTGTTTTTT.

V gene TRBV30 combines with J gene TRBJ1-2, with TRBD1 as a possible D gene (5 bases). The CDR3 totals 11 residues. Germline V CDR1 and CDR2: GTSNPN, SVGIG (reference sequence). Trimming left V 2 bases short and J 9 bases short, with 10 bases between. CDR3 in amino acids: CAWSTGHRYTF. The DNA of the CDR3 is TGTGCCTGGAGTACCGGACATCGCTACACCTTC.

The chain couples TRBV7-9 to TRBJ2-2; 9 positions agree with TRBD2. The CDR3 runs to 17 residues. The V segment lost 0 bases and the J segment 7 bases; nucleotides outside the gene matches: 9. Germline V gene sequence: CDR1 SEHNR, CDR2 FQNEAQ (reference sequence). The CDR3 loop reads CASSLAASGVPGGELFF. CDR3 nucleotides: TGTGCCAGCAGCTTAGCGGCTAGCGGGGTTCCGGGCGGGGAGCTGTTTTTT.

The CDR3 nucleotides read TGTGCCAGCAGCTTAGCAGTCTACAGGAGCTCCTACAATGAGCAGTTCTTC. As protein: CASSLAVYRSSYNEQFF. The chain uses TRBV7-6 and TRBJ2-1; maybe TRBD1 (5 bases). This CDR3 is 17 amino acids long. Trimming removed 0 bases from V and 0 bases from J, with 12 bases in between. The germline V gene encodes CDR1 SGHVS and CDR2 FNYEAQ.

The CDR3 reads CASSYSGITSLHF. The CDR3 DNA reads as TGTGCCAGCAGTTACTCGGGCATTACTTCCCTCCACTTT. V is TRBV6-2 or TRBV6-3 and J is TRBJ1-6; D remains unclear. In germline, CDR1 is MNHEY, CDR2 SVGEGT. This CDR3 has 13 amino acids. Trimming took 0 bases from V and 14 from J, leaving 11 bases between them.

The rearrangement joins TRBV5-1 to TRBJ2-2, with 12 bases that match TRBD2. Germline trimming cut 4 bases from V and 0 bases from J; bases unmatched to any gene: 4. CDR3 length: 17 amino acids. Germline values: CDR1 SGHRS, CDR2 YFSETQ. CDR3 in DNA: TGCGCCAGCAGCAGAACTAGCGGGGGGTCGAACACCGGGGAGCTGTTTTTT. This sequence encodes CASSRTSGGSNTGELFF.